The 15 T cell receptor beta chains in this list originate from one sample, sequenced in a study of PD-L1 blockade in urothelial cancer. Time point noted: pretreatment peripheral blood. Assay used: immunoSEQ multiplex PCR; TCRdb lists only in-frame clones, some missing. Of almost 50,000 clones in the sample, around 80% are singletons; the top ten hold approximately 2.9%. Sequences were derived from PBMCs, sampled around atezolizumab (anti-PD-L1) treatment. These receptors originate from a man in his 70s with urothelial cancer.

The chain carries TRBV28 and TRBJ1-2; TRBD1 matches at 7 bases. The germline gives CDR1 MDHEN, CDR2 SYDVKM. CDR3 length equals 13 residues. V lost 10 bases and J lost 4; bases outside the gene matches: 9. DNA of the CDR3: TGTGCCACCTGGGACAGATCAACCTATGGCTACACCTTC. As protein: CATWDRSTYGYTF.

The rearrangement links TRBV28 to TRBJ2-5; D gene uncertain. Germline V gives CDR1 MDHEN, CDR2 SYDVKM. The CDR3 sequence is 12 residues long. Trimming stripped 2 bases from V and 1 base from J, with 2 bases between. The CDR3 protein is CASSLLQETQYF. As DNA, the CDR3 is TGTGCCAGCAGTTTACTCCAAGAGACCCAGTACTTC.

Written as DNA, the CDR3 is TGTGCCAGTAGTGGACCAGGGGTACGAGAGACCCAGTACTTC. This codes for CASSGPGVRETQYF. The V gene is TRBV19, the J gene TRBJ2-5; tentative D call: TRBD1 (6 bases). Germline loops: CDR1 LNHDA, CDR2 SQIVND (reference sequence). V was shortened by 5 bases and J by 4 bases, with 14 bases between the two germline ends. The CDR3 covers 14 residues.

The V gene is TRBV7-2, the J gene TRBJ2-1; TRBD2 agrees at 10 bases. This CDR3 contains 15 residues. The germline CDR1 and CDR2 sequences are SGHTA and FQGNSA. The junction had 4 bases not matched to a gene; V was cut back by 4 bases and J by 4 bases. CDR3 nucleotide sequence: TGTGCCAGCAGCTCCGGACTAGCGGAATACAATGAGCAGTTCTTC. The encoded protein is CASSSGLAEYNEQFF.

Only one count was recorded for this clone. The rearrangement uses TRBV30 and TRBJ2-3, with D perhaps TRBD1 (6 bases). Between the trimmed V and J ends, which lost 7 bases and 5 bases, there was a span of 16 bases. Germline CDR1 is GTSNPN and CDR2 is SVGIG (reference sequence). CDR3 length equals 13 residues. The CDR3: CASRSGAQDTQYF. CDR3 sequence (DNA): TGTGCCTCGAGGTCAGGGGCGCAAGATACGCAGTATTTT.

The genes are TRBV29-1 and TRBJ2-1; tentative D call: TRBD1 (6 bases). The ends were cut back, 8 bases at V and 5 bases at J, with 22 bases in the middle. Per germline, CDR1 SQVTM and CDR2 ANQGSEA. This CDR3 comprises 15 residues. CDR3 coding DNA: TGCAGCCCCCCCGGTGGGCAGGGGAGCCACAATGAGCAGTTCTTC. Residues: CSPPGGQGSHNEQFF.

This clone has a handful of counts. This chain uses TRBV15 with TRBJ1-5; no clear D. The V and J ends lost 0 bases and 5 bases respectively, with 8 bases between them. Germline values: CDR1 LNHNV, CDR2 YYDKDF (reference sequence). This CDR3 comprises 14 residues. In DNA form, the CDR3 reads TGTGCCACCAGCAGAGACAGTGATGATCAGCCCCAGCATTTT. Translating gives CATSRDSDDQPQHF.

This chain joins TRBV5-1 and TRBJ2-2; no clear D gene. Germline CDR1 is SGHRS and CDR2 is YFSETQ. The CDR3 spans 14 residues. The V end lost 4 bases, the J end lost 0 bases, and 7 bases lay between the germline ends. CDR3 sequence (DNA): TGCGCCAGCAGCCTAATAGCGAACACCGGGGAGCTGTTTTTT. Protein: CASSLIANTGELFF.

V is TRBV27 and J is TRBJ2-5, with D possibly TRBD1 on 5 matching bases. The V and J ends lost 1 base and 0 bases respectively, with 6 bases between them. Germline V gives CDR1 MNHEY, CDR2 SMNVEV (reference sequence). The CDR3 contains 14 residues. The CDR3 bases are TGTGCCAGCAGTTTATTGGACAACCAAGAGACCCAGTACTTC. Its translation: CASSLLDNQETQYF.

The chain uses TRBV5-8 and TRBJ1-4; D is possibly TRBD1 (5 bases). Trimming took off 5 bases at V and 10 bases at J, with 15 bases between the two ends. The CDR3 loop spans 13 amino acids. Germline V lookup: CDR1 SGHTS, CDR2 YDEGEE. CDR3 DNA sequence: TGTGCCAGCAGACCCTCCACAGGCCCAAAACTGTTTTTT. Its protein product is CASRPSTGPKLFF.

The chain couples TRBV25-1 to TRBJ2-7; TRBD2 matches at 8 bases. Germline V lookup: CDR1 MGHDK, CDR2 SYGVNS. The V segment lost 1 base and the J segment 5 bases; nucleotides outside the gene matches: 10. This CDR3 region has 16 residues. In DNA form, the CDR3 reads TGTGCCAGCAGTGAATGGAAAGCGGGAGTTGTCCACGAGCAGTACTTC. Translating it yields CASSEWKAGVVHEQYF.

This clone was seen only a few times. This chain links TRBV6-5 with TRBJ1-1; 8 positions agree with TRBD1. This CDR3 spans 15 amino acids. Germline CDR1 MNHEY, CDR2 SVGAGI. V dropped 5 bases and J dropped 5; count of bases not matched to a gene: 10. The chain's CDR3 is CASSRPPGTGTEAFF. CDR3 nucleotide sequence: TGTGCCAGCAGTCGGCCGCCAGGGACAGGAACTGAAGCTTTCTTT.

The chain is built from TRBV7-2 and TRBJ1-2; 7 bases match TRBD1. The CDR3 spans 17 residues. Germline lookup yields CDR1 SGHTA and CDR2 FQGNSA. J gave up 5 bases and V 0 bases, and 12 bases lay outside the gene matches. CDR3 sequence reads: CASSLAALQGRRYGYTF. Here the CDR3 DNA reads TGTGCCAGCAGCTTAGCCGCCTTACAGGGGAGGAGGTATGGCTACACCTTC.

V gene TRBV10-2 combines with J gene TRBJ1-2; the D gene is possibly TRBD1 (6 bases). Germline values: CDR1 WSHSY, CDR2 SAAADI. The CDR3 is made up of 14 amino acids. The V and J ends lost 3 bases and 7 bases respectively, with 15 bases between them. The CDR3 DNA is TGCGCCAGCAGTGAACGGGGGGCGGGTAGTGGCTACACCTTC. Its protein is CASSERGAGSGYTF.

The chain is built from TRBV6-1 and TRBJ1-2, with 12 positions matching TRBD1. The CDR3 has 16 residues. The germline gives CDR1 MNHNS, CDR2 SASEGT. Trimming took 4 bases from V and 3 from J; bases not matched to a gene: 6. CDR3 bases: TGTGCCAGCAGTGGAAAATGGGACAGGGGGCACTATGGCTACACCTTC. Translating gives CASSGKWDRGHYGYTF.